Listed below are T cell receptor beta chains from one sample, sequenced in a study of T-cell reconstitution after alpha-beta-depleted transplantation in children. TCRdb analysed the PCR reads with MiXCR anew, one entry per CDR3 protein. The table has 670,000 or so distinct CDR3 sequences, over 10% seen once. Sequencing was performed on PBMCs, taken before TCRalphabeta/CD19-depleted stem cell transplant. These receptors originate from a girl aged 2 to 10 with congenital amegakaryocytic thrombocytopenia, due to receive a stem cell transplant. The CDR3 runs from the conserved cysteine through the conserved F or W. The order of the fields is V gene, D gene, clone size, J gene, CDR3 DNA, CDR3 protein. The D gene is left open where the match is weak. Rows give clone size only sometimes, using once, few, many, or a class for an expanded clone.

TRBV29-1	-	many	TRBJ2-2	TGCAGCACCCAGAGAGCGAACACCGGGGAGCTGTTTTTT	CSTQRANTGELFF
TRBV29-1	TRBD2	-	TRBJ2-3	TGCAGCGTTCGCGGGAGGGGAAGCACAGATACGCAGTATTTT	CSVRGRGSTDTQYF
TRBV29-1	-	many	TRBJ2-7	TGCAGCGTCCTTCTGGACAGCTACGAGCAGTACTTC	CSVLLDSYEQYF
TRBV5-1	TRBD1	-	TRBJ1-1	TGCGCCAGCAGCCCCACAGGGGGTATCACTGAAGCTTTCTTT	CASSPTGGITEAFF
TRBV3-1	-	many	TRBJ1-5	TGTGCCAGCAGCCAAGATCTTAGGGTGGAGCCCCAGCATTTT	CASSQDLRVEPQHF
TRBV29-1	TRBD2	many	TRBJ2-3	TGCAGCGTTGAAGGAGGGGGGACTAGCGGGAGGTCAGATACGCAGTATTTT	CSVEGGGTSGRSDTQYF
TRBV20-1	-	-	TRBJ2-1	TGCAGTGCCCCCGGCTCTGAGCAGTTCTTC	CSAPGSEQFF
TRBV6-5	TRBD1	many	TRBJ2-7	TGTGCCAGCAGTTATACCCCCCCAGGGACAGTCTCCTACGAGCAGTACTTC	CASSYTPPGTVSYEQYF
TRBV6-5	-	-	TRBJ2-7	TGTGCCAGCAGTTACTCCCGGGGCGTAAGCTCCTACGAGCAGTACTTC	CASSYSRGVSSYEQYF
TRBV12-3/TRBV12-4	TRBD2	few	TRBJ2-1	TGTGCCAGCACCCACCTGGTGTGGGCGGGAGGGCTCCTCAATGAGCAGTTCTTC	CASTHLVWAGGLLNEQFF
TRBV20-1	-	many	TRBJ2-5	TGCAGTGGGCAGAACCAAGAGACCCAGTACTTC	CSGQNQETQYF
TRBV6-1	-	few	TRBJ2-5	TGTGCCAGCAGTCCCTGGATCGGGGGAGAGACCCAGTACTTC	CASSPWIGGETQYF
TRBV20-1	-	few	TRBJ2-5	TGCAGTGCTAGCCCACGGGGCGGGACAGAGACCCAGTACTTC	CSASPRGGTETQYF
TRBV15	-	many	TRBJ1-2	TGTGCCACCAGCAGAGAATCCATACATAACTATGGCTACACCTTC	CATSRESIHNYGYTF
TRBV6-5	-	many	TRBJ2-4	TGTGCCAGCAGCCCGACCGATCCTAAAAACATTCAGTACTTC	CASSPTDPKNIQYF
TRBV7-6	-	few	TRBJ2-5	TGTGCCAGCAGCTTAGGCCCTAGTTGGGGTAAAGAAGAGACCCAGTACTTC	CASSLGPSWGKEETQYF
TRBV5-1	-	many	TRBJ2-1	TGCGCCAGCAGCTTGGACCCGGGAAATGCTTACAATGAGCAGTTCTTC	CASSLDPGNAYNEQFF
TRBV29-1	-	many	TRBJ2-1	TGCAGCGTTGGAGACAGCACCTACAATGAGCAGTTCTTC	CSVGDSTYNEQFF
TRBV29-1	-	-	TRBJ2-4	TGCAGCGGGGTGGGGGGCAAAAACATTCAGTACTTC	CSGVGGKNIQYF
TRBV5-1	TRBD2	-	TRBJ2-1	TGCGCCAGCAGCTTGGTCGTAGCGGGAAACAATGAGCAGTTCTTC	CASSLVVAGNNEQFF
TRBV29-1	-	-	TRBJ2-5	TGCAGCGTTGAGACCTCGACAGGTATGGGAACGTACCAAGAGACCCAGTACTTC	CSVETSTGMGTYQETQYF
TRBV12-3/TRBV12-4	TRBD2	few	TRBJ2-6	TGTGCCAGCAGTTTCCGGAAGGGACTAGCTCCCTCTGGGGCCAACGTCCTGACTTTC	CASSFRKGLAPSGANVLTF
TRBV29-1	-	many	TRBJ2-5	TGCAGCGTTGATTGGACCGGGGTAGAGACCCAGTACTTC	CSVDWTGVETQYF
TRBV29-1	-	many	TRBJ1-1	TGCAGCGTAGGACACTTCATGAACACTGAAGCTTTCTTT	CSVGHFMNTEAFF